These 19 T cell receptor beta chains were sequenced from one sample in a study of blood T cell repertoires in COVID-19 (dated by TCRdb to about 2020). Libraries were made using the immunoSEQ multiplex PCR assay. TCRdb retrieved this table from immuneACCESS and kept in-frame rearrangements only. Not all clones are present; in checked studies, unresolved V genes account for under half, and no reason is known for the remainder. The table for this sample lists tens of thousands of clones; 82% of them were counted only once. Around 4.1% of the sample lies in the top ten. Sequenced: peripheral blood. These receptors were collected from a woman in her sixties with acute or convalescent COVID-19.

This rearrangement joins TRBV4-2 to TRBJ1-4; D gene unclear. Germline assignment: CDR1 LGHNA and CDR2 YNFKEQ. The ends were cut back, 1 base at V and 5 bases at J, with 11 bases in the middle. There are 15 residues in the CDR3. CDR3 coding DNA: TGTGCCAGCAGCCAAGGGACTGGTGGCAATGAAAAACTGTTTTTT. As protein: CASSQGTGGNEKLFF.

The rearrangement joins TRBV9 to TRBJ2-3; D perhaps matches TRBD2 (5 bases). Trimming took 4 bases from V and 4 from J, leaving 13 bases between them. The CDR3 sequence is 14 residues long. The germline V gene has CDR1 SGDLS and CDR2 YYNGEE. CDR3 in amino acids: CASSPLPGADTQYF. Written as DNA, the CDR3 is TGTGCCAGCAGCCCCCTCCCCGGGGCAGATACGCAGTATTTT.

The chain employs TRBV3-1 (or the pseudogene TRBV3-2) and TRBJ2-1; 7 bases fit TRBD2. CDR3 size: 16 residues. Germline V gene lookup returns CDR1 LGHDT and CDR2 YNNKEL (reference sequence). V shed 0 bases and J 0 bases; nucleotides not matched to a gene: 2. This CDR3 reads CASSQDRLASYNEQFF. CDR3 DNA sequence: TGTGCCAGCAGCCAAGATAGACTAGCCTCCTACAATGAGCAGTTCTTC.

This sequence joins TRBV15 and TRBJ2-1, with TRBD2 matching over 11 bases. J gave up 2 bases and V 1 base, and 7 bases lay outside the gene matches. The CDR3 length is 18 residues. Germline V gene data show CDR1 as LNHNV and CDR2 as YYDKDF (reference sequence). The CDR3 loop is CATSRGLTSGAAYNEQFF. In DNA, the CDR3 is TGTGCCACCAGCAGAGGCCTGACTAGCGGGGCCGCCTACAATGAGCAGTTCTTC. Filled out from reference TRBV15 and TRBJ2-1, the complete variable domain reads DAMVIQNPRYQVTQFGKPVTLSCSQTLNHNVMYWYQQKSSQAPKLLFHYYDKDFNNEADTPDNFQSRRPNTSFCFLDIRSPGLGDTAMYLCATSRGLTSGAAYNEQFFGPGTRLTVL.

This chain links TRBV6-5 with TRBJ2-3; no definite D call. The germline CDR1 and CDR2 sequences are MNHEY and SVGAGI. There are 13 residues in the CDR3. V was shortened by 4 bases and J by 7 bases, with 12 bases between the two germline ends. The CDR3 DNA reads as TGTGCCAGCAGTTCCCGTCCCCTGTATACGCAGTATTTT. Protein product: CASSSRPLYTQYF.

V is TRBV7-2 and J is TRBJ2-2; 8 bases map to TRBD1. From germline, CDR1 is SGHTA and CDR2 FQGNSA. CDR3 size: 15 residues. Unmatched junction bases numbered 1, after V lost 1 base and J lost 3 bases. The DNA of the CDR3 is TGTGCCAGCAGCTTAGGGACAGGGTACACCGGGGAGCTGTTTTTT. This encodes CASSLGTGYTGELFF.

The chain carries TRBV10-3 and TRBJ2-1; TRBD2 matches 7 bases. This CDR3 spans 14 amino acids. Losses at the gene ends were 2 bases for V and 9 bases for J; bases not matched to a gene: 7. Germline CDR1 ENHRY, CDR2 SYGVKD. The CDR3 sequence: CAISEGAGVGEQFF. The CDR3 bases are TGTGCCATCAGTGAGGGGGCGGGAGTGGGTGAGCAGTTCTTC.

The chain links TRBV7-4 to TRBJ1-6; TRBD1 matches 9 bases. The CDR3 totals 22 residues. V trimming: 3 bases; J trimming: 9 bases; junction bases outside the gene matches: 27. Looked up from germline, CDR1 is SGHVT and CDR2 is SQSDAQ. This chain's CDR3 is CASSLRSRGDRVLYSEISPLHF. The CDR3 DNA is TGTGCCAGCAGCTTGCGGTCTCGTGGGGACAGGGTACTATACAGTGAAATTTCACCCCTCCACTTT.

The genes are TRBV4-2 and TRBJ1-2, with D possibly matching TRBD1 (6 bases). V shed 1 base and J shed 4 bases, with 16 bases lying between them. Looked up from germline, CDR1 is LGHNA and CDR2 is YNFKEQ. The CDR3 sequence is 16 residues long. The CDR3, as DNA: TGTGCCAGCAGCCAAGTCGGGGCTACAGGGACCTATGGCTACACCTTC. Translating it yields CASSQVGATGTYGYTF.

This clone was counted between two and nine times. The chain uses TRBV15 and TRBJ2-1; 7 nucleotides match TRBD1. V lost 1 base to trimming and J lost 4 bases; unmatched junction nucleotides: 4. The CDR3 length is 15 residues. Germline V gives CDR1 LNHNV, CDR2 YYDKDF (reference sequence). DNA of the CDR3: TGTGCCACCAGCAGAGGGACAGGAACATACAATGAGCAGTTCTTC. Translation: CATSRGTGTYNEQFF.

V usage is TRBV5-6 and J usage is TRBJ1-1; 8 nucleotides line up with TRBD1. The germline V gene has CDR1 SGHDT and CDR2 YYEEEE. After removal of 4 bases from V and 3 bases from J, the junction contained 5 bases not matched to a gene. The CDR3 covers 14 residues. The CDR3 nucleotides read TGTGCCAGCAGCAAAGGACAGGGAGACACTGAAGCTTTCTTT. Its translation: CASSKGQGDTEAFF.

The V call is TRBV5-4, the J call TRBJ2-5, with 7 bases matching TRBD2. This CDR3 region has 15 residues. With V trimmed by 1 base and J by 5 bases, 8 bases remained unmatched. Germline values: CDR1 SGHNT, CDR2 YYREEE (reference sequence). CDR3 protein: CASSLQGGSGETQYF. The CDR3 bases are TGTGCCAGCAGCTTGCAGGGAGGGAGCGGGGAGACCCAGTACTTC. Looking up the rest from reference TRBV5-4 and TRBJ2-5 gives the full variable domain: ETGVTQSPTHLIKTRGQQVTLRCSSQSGHNTVSWYQQALGQGPQFIFQYYREEENGRGNFPPRFSGLQFPNYSSELNVNALELDDSALYLCASSLQGGSGETQYFGPGTRLLVL.

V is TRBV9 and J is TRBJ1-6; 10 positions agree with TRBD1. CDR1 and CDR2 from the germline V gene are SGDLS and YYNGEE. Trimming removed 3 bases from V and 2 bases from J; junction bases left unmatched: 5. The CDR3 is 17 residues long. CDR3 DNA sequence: TGTGCCAGCAGCGAGGGACAGGGGTACCCCTATAATTCACCCCTCCACTTT. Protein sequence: CASSEGQGYPYNSPLHF.

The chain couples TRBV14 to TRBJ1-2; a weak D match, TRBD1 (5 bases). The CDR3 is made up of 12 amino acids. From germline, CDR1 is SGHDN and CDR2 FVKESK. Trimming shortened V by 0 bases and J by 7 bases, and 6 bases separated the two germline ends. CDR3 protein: CASSQDRVGYTF. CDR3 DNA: TGTGCCAGCAGCCAAGACAGGGTTGGCTACACCTTC.

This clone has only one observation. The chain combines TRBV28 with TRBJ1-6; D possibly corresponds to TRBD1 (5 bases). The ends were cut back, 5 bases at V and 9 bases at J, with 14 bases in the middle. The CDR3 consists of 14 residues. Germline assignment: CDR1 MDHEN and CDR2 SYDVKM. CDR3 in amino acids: CASSPPNRGSPLHF. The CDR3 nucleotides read TGTGCCAGCAGTCCCCCGAATAGGGGTTCACCCCTCCACTTT.

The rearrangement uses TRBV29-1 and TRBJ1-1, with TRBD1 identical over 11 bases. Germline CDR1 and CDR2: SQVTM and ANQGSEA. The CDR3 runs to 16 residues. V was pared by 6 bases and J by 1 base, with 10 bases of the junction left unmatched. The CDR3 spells CSVRQWTGGRNTEAFF. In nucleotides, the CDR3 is TGCAGCGTCCGACAATGGACAGGGGGCCGGAACACTGAAGCTTTCTTT.

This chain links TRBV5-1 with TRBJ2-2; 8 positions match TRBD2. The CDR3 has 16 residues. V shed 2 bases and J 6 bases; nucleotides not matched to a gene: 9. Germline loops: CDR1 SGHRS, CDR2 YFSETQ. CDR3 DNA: TGCGCCAGCAGCTTAACCAGCGGGAGATATTCCGGGGAGCTGTTTTTT. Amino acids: CASSLTSGRYSGELFF.

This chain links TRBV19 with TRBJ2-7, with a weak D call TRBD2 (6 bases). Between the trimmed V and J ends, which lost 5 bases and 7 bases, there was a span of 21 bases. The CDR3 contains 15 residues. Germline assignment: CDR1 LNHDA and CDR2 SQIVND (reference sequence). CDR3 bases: TGTGCCAGTAGTCGAGGACTGGGAGCGGGTCATGAGCAGTACTTC. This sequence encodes CASSRGLGAGHEQYF. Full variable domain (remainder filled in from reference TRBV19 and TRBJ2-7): DGGITQSPKYLFRKEGQNVTLSCEQNLNHDAMYWYRQDPGQGLRLIYYSQIVNDFQKGDIAEGYSVSREKKESFPLTVTSAQKNPTAFYLCASSRGLGAGHEQYFGPGTRLTVT.

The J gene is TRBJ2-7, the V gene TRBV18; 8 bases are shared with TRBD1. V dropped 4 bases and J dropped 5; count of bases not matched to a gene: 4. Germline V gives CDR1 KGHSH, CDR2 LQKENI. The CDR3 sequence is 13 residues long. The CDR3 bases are TGTGCCAGCTCACGGACAGGGTACGACGAGCAGTACTTC. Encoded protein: CASSRTGYDEQYF.